This is a list of T cell receptor beta chains from one sample in a study of regulatory T cells in long-lasting Graves disease. TCRdb recomputed calls from the multiplex PCR reads with MiXCR, one row per CDR3 protein. The table includes approximately 540,000 distinct CDR3 sequences, 12% detected once. The sample also formed part of further work on T cells in Graves' hyperthyroidism and ophthalmopathy.

The sequences come from peripheral blood mononuclear cells (PBMCs), collected at new diagnosis, from a patient treated with antithyroid drugs. These receptors were taken from a woman in her 30s with Graves disease. Both conserved end residues are part of each CDR3. Each record gives: V gene, J gene, clone size, CDR3 length, D gene, CDR3 DNA, CDR3 protein. The D gene is left open where the match is weak. Size is omitted from some rows. Given values are once, few, many or a class for expanded clones.

TRBV9,TRBJ2-1,many,13,TRBD1,TGTGCCAGCAGCTCACGACAGGGAAGCGAGCAGTTCTTC,CASSSRQGSEQFF
TRBV27,TRBJ2-1,many,14,TRBD2,TGTGCCAGCAGCTACGGACTAGCAGGGAATGAGCAGTTCTTC,CASSYGLAGNEQFF
TRBV28,TRBJ1-2,.,20,TRBD1,TGTGCCAGCAGTTTAGTCTCCAGCGGACAGGGGGTTTCATGGAGATATGGCTACACCTTC,CASSLVSSGQGVSWRYGYTF
TRBV5-1,TRBJ2-1,many,15,TRBD2,TGCGCCAGCAGCCCCTTAGCGGGAGGGGGGAATGAGCAGTTCTTC,CASSPLAGGGNEQFF
TRBV11-1,TRBJ2-1,many,15,.,TGTGCCAGCAGCTTCGGGCCTTCGGGCGGCAATGAGCAGTTCTTC,CASSFGPSGGNEQFF
TRBV3-1,TRBJ1-1,many,12,.,TGTGCCAGCAGCCCCGGGTTTACTGAAGCTTTCTTT,CASSPGFTEAFF
TRBV24-1,TRBJ2-7,many,14,.,TGTGCCACCAGTGGGGCCGGGACACCTGGCGAGCAGTACTTC,CATSGAGTPGEQYF
TRBV6-5,TRBJ1-2,.,13,.,TGTGCCAGCAGTTACATGGGAGCTGGGGGCTACACCTTC,CASSYMGAGGYTF
TRBV2,TRBJ2-1,many,15,.,TGTGCCAGCAGTACCGGGGCGGCCAAGTACAATGAGCAGTTCTTC,CASSTGAAKYNEQFF
TRBV7-2,TRBJ2-1,many,14,.,TGTGCCAGCAGCCCCCAGCCGGGGCGGGATGAGCAGTTCTTC,CASSPQPGRDEQFF